Listed below are T cell receptor beta chains from one sample, sequenced in a study of Ad26.COV2.S vaccination and SARS-CoV-2 variants. Measured with immunoSEQ multiplex PCR; TCRdb has only the in-frame clones, and not every one. The sample lists 380,000 or so clones; around nine tenths were seen once. Sequences were derived from peripheral blood, sampled in a trial of Ad26.COV2.S vaccine versus placebo. The receptors shown here come from a person aged 18-65 years who received the Ad26.COV2.S COVID-19 vaccine or a placebo. Both conserved end residues are part of each CDR3. D genes are given only for firm matches. Not all rows give a size; the values are once, few, many and, for expanded clones, a class.

j_call,v_call,d_call,clone_size,cdr3_aa,cdr3_nt
TRBJ1-2,TRBV3-1/TRBV3-2,-,-,CASSQVSTGPHYGYTF,TGTGCCAGCAGCCAAGTATCGACAGGTCCCCACTATGGCTACACCTTC
TRBJ1-2,TRBV7-7,-,-,CASSLAPDSNYGYTF,TGTGCTAGCAGCTTAGCCCCGGACAGCAACTATGGCTACACCTTC
TRBJ2-3,TRBV7-9,-,-,CASSPYTDTQYF,TGTGCCAGCAGCCCTTACACAGATACGCAGTATTTT
TRBJ2-2,TRBV5-4,TRBD2,few,CASSLSSGSSTGELFF,TGTGCCAGCAGCTTGTCTAGCGGGAGTAGCACCGGGGAGCTGTTTTTT
TRBJ2-7,TRBV4-1,-,-,CASSQVQGFTYEQYF,TGCGCCAGCAGCCAAGTCCAGGGCTTCACCTACGAGCAGTACTTC
TRBJ2-2,TRBV4-2,TRBD1,-,CASSQDRTGPGELFF,TGTGCCAGCAGCCAAGACCGGACAGGACCCGGGGAGCTGTTTTTT
TRBJ1-5,TRBV7-9,-,-,CASSLDVQPQHF,TGTGCCAGCAGCTTAGATGTTCAGCCCCAGCATTTT
TRBJ2-5,TRBV24-1,TRBD1,-,CATSESGTGDPETQYF,TGTGCCACCAGTGAGTCCGGGACAGGGGATCCAGAGACCCAGTACTTC
TRBJ1-5,TRBV28,TRBD1,-,CASSFLGGWHQPQHF,TGTGCCAGCAGTTTTCTAGGGGGCTGGCATCAGCCCCAGCATTTT
TRBJ1-1,TRBV18,-,-,CASSPDSLTEAFF,TGTGCCAGCTCACCGGACAGCCTCACTGAAGCTTTCTTT
TRBJ2-1,TRBV28,TRBD2,-,CASSAAIAGGYNEQFF,TGTGCCAGCAGCGCGGCAATAGCGGGGGGATACAATGAGCAGTTCTTC
TRBJ2-7,TRBV2,-,-,CASSEASHITYEQYF,TGTGCCAGCAGTGAAGCGAGTCATATCACCTACGAGCAGTACTTC
TRBJ2-1,TRBV4-1,TRBD2,-,CASSPRSLAAVNYNEQFF,TGCGCCAGCAGCCCAAGAAGCCTAGCGGCAGTGAACTACAATGAGCAGTTCTTC
TRBJ2-6,TRBV3-1/TRBV3-2,-,-,CASSPEWGVGANVLTF,TGTGCCAGCAGCCCGGAATGGGGGGTAGGGGCCAACGTCCTGACTTTC
TRBJ2-1,TRBV28,-,-,CASSSGSIFPTNEQFF,TGTGCCAGCAGCTCAGGGTCTATTTTCCCCACCAATGAGCAGTTCTTC
TRBJ1-6,TRBV5-4,TRBD1,-,CASSLGTDRGGSPLHF,TGTGCCAGCAGCTTGGGAACCGACAGGGGCGGGTCACCCCTCCACTTT
TRBJ2-3,TRBV18,TRBD2,few,CASSPPGLATDTQYF,TGTGCCAGCTCACCTCCAGGACTAGCAACAGATACGCAGTATTTT
TRBJ2-1,TRBV27,TRBD1,-,CASRDPGTEAYNEQFF,TGTGCCAGCAGGGATCCCGGGACAGAGGCCTACAATGAGCAGTTCTTC
TRBJ2-2,TRBV7-2,-,-,CASRLQGSSGELFF,TGTGCCAGCAGGTTACAGGGATCGTCCGGGGAGCTGTTTTTT
TRBJ2-7,TRBV7-2,TRBD2,-,CASSLGGAAGGSYEQYF,TGTGCCAGCAGCTTAGGGGGAGCGGCGGGGGGCTCCTACGAGCAGTACTTC
TRBJ1-1,TRBV4-1,-,-,CASSQEPNTEAFF,TGCGCCAGCAGCCAAGAACCCAACACTGAAGCTTTCTTT
TRBJ2-3,TRBV21-1,-,-,CASTHPRYSGGRNTDTQYF,TGTGCCAGCACCCACCCCCGATACTCGGGGGGGCGTAACACAGATACGCAGTATTTT
TRBJ2-1,TRBV24-1,-,-,CATSDAGFGPGTLGHNEQFF,TGTGCCACCAGTGATGCGGGATTTGGACCGGGCACACTGGGGCACAATGAGCAGTTCTTC
TRBJ1-6,TRBV30,TRBD1,-,CAWSSGTGNSPLHF,TGTGCCTGGTCCTCCGGGACAGGGAATTCACCCCTCCACTTT
TRBJ2-3,TRBV4-1,-,-,CASSQAQQPDTQYF,TGCGCCAGCAGCCAAGCCCAGCAACCAGATACGCAGTATTTT
TRBJ2-7,TRBV4-1,-,-,CASGLETGFYEQYF,TGCGCCAGCGGCCTGGAAACAGGGTTCTACGAGCAGTACTTC
TRBJ2-1,TRBV27,TRBD2,-,CASSSLRLAGMGSNEQFF,TGTGCCAGCAGTTCCCTCCGGCTAGCGGGAATGGGAAGCAATGAGCAGTTCTTC
TRBJ1-6,TRBV7-2,TRBD1,-,CASSQGQGSNSPLHF,TGTGCCAGCAGCCAAGGACAGGGGTCTAATTCACCCCTCCACTTT
TRBJ1-2,TRBV6-5,TRBD1,-,CASTGGVGYTF,TGTGCCAGCACAGGGGGAGTGGGCTACACCTTC
TRBJ2-5,TRBV3-1/TRBV3-2,-,-,CASSPRLDQETQYF,TGTGCCAGCAGCCCCAGGCTGGACCAAGAGACCCAGTACTTC